These 26 T cell receptor beta chains share one sample of origin, sequenced in a study of blood T cells in healthy people across ages. Sample-barcoded 5' priming and a J-beta primer mix drove a second PCR of about 6 to 11 cycles. MiXCR, applied by TCRdb to the 5' RACE reads, yields one record per CDR3 protein. This sample has roughly 2 million distinct CDR3 sequences, with roughly 49% found just once. Specimen: blood. These receptors originate from a woman aged 35 to 49 in good health.

The chain has TRBV6-5 and TRBJ2-3; 11 bases agree with TRBD2. Trimming took 5 bases from V and 0 from J; bases not matched to a gene: 4. The CDR3 sequence is 16 residues long. In germline, CDR1 is MNHEY, CDR2 SVGAGI. CDR3 nucleotide sequence: TGTGCCAGCAGTCGTAGCGGGGGGGCTAGCACAGATACGCAGTATTTT. Amino acid sequence: CASSRSGGASTDTQYF.

The V and J genes are TRBV15 and TRBJ2-7, with 11 bases that match TRBD1. This CDR3 is built from 15 residues. The ends lost 3 bases at V and 6 bases at J; junction bases unmatched: 7. The V gene's germline CDR1 is LNHNV and CDR2 YYDKDF (reference sequence). The CDR3 is CATSRSGTGGFEQYF. The CDR3 DNA sequence: TGTGCCACCAGCAGGTCCGGGACAGGGGGGTTCGAGCAGTACTTC.

The gene calls are TRBV5-1 and TRBJ2-1, with TRBD1 as a possible D gene (5 bases). The CDR3 runs 13 residues. Germline assignment: CDR1 SGHRS and CDR2 YFSETQ. Trimming pared 1 base from V and 11 bases from J, leaving 13 bases between. CDR3 in amino acids: CASSLNSRDKQFF. The CDR3 bases are TGCGCCAGCAGCTTGAATAGCAGGGATAAGCAGTTCTTC.

V gene TRBV12-3 or TRBV12-4 combines with J gene TRBJ2-4; the D call may be TRBD1 or TRBD2 (6 bases each). V lost 6 bases and J 5 bases, leaving 20 bases between the germline ends. This CDR3 has 16 residues. The DNA for the CDR3 is TGTGCCAGCAGCCTTAGGGGGGACACGGGGGAAAACATTCAGTACTTC. Its protein product is CASSLRGDTGENIQYF.

A remark on this clonotype: Sequence at one end of the junction differs from germline and may be a read error. V usage is TRBV27 and J usage is TRBJ2-7; D is perhaps TRBD1 or TRBD2 (6 bases each). CDR3 size: 15 residues. From germline, CDR1 is MNHEY and CDR2 SMNVEV (reference sequence). CDR3 in DNA: TGTGCCGGCAGTTTCTGGGGGGCCTCCACCTACGAGCAGTACTTC. It yields the protein CAGSFWGASTYEQYF.

The chain uses TRBV6-1 and TRBJ2-7, with 10 bases identical to TRBD2. V trimming: 6 bases; J trimming: 2 bases; junction bases outside the gene matches: 13. CDR3 size: 17 residues. Germline CDR1 reads MNHNS; CDR2 reads SASEGT. This CDR3 is CASSHASPSGGAYEQYF. The CDR3 nucleotides are TGTGCCAGCAGCCATGCCTCCCCTAGCGGGGGCGCCTACGAGCAGTACTTC.

V gene TRBV20-1 combines with J gene TRBJ2-3; D unresolved. The germline V gene encodes CDR1 DFQATT and CDR2 SNEGSKA (reference sequence). The CDR3 length is 13 residues. V lost 4 bases to trimming and J lost 1 base, with 9 bases between them. CDR3 nucleotides: TGCAGTGCTAAACTGGGCCGCACAGATACGCAGTATTTT. It translates to CSAKLGRTDTQYF.

The V gene is TRBV5-1, the J gene TRBJ2-5, with 9 nucleotides matching TRBD2. J gave up 2 bases and V 2 bases, and 10 bases lay outside the gene matches. Per germline, CDR1 SGHRS and CDR2 YFSETQ. This CDR3 contains 17 residues. The CDR3 here is CASSLVAGANIQETQYF. As DNA, the CDR3 is TGCGCCAGCAGCTTAGTAGCGGGGGCAAACATTCAAGAGACCCAGTACTTC.

The sample holds many counts of this clonotype. J is TRBJ2-1 and V is TRBV28; D gene ambiguous. Germline CDR1 MDHEN, CDR2 SYDVKM. V was shortened by 6 bases and J by 0 bases, with 6 bases between the two germline ends. The CDR3 is made up of 13 amino acids. This CDR3 is CASSPSSYNEQFF. CDR3 DNA sequence: TGTGCCAGCAGCCCTAGCTCCTACAATGAGCAGTTCTTC. Supplemented by reference TRBV28 and TRBJ2-1, the full variable domain reads DVKVTQSSRYLVKRTGEKVFLECVQDMDHENMFWYRQDPGLGLRLIYFSYDVKMKEKGDIPEGYSVSREKKERFSLILESASTNQTSMYLCASSPSSYNEQFFGPGTRLTVL.

This clonotype was seen only a few times. The rearrangement links TRBV11-2 to TRBJ2-5, with 9 bases fitting TRBD2. Germline lookup yields CDR1 SGHAT and CDR2 FQNNGV. Unmatched junction bases numbered 3, after V lost 0 bases and J lost 4 bases. The CDR3 runs 15 residues. In DNA, the CDR3 is TGTGCCAGCAGCTTAGACGCGGGGGGGGGAGAGACCCAGTACTTC. Residues: CASSLDAGGGETQYF.

This sequence joins TRBV12-3 or TRBV12-4 and TRBJ2-3; 12 nucleotides agree with TRBD2. CDR3 length: 18 residues. Germline trimming cut 3 bases from V and 1 base from J; bases unmatched to any gene: 8. CDR3 sequence (DNA): TGTGCCAGCAGTTTGGACTTTAGACTAGCGGGAGGCACAGATACGCAGTATTTT. Translated: CASSLDFRLAGGTDTQYF.

The CDR3 region is CATSSGGHQPQHF. CDR3 coding DNA: TGTGCCACCAGCTCGGGGGGCCATCAGCCCCAGCATTTT. The J gene is TRBJ1-5, the V gene TRBV15; possibly TRBD1 for D (6 bases). The CDR3 length is 13 residues. V lost 5 bases and J lost 5, with 10 bases in between. Germline CDR1 reads LNHNV; CDR2 reads YYDKDF (reference sequence).

In nucleotides, the CDR3 is TGTGCCAGCAGCTCTAACAGGGGGTATTCACCCCTCCACTTT. Residues: CASSSNRGYSPLHF. The chain has TRBV7-2 and TRBJ1-6, with 8 bases identical to TRBD1. CDR1 is SGHTA, CDR2 FQGNSA, per germline. With 4 bases clipped from V and 8 bases from J, the junction kept 4 bases outside the gene matches. The CDR3 is 14 amino acids.

The chain has TRBV19 and TRBJ2-3; 12 nucleotides align to TRBD2. Germline CDR1 LNHDA, CDR2 SQIVND (reference sequence). The CDR3 totals 16 residues. The junction had 6 bases not matched to a gene; V was cut back by 6 bases and J by 2 bases. CDR3 amino acids: CASSNGLAGYTDTQYF. DNA for the CDR3: TGTGCCAGTAGCAACGGACTAGCGGGGTACACAGATACGCAGTATTTT.

Many counts were recorded for this clonotype. The chain uses TRBV28 and TRBJ2-7, with TRBD1 identical over 7 bases. V lost 1 base to trimming and J lost 0 bases; unmatched junction nucleotides: 3. Germline V gene sequence: CDR1 MDHEN, CDR2 SYDVKM. This CDR3 has 15 residues. The CDR3 loop is CASSLYGTVSYEQYF. CDR3 nucleotides: TGTGCCAGCAGTTTATATGGGACAGTCTCCTACGAGCAGTACTTC. The variable domain in full, with the rest retrieved from reference TRBV28 and TRBJ2-7, is DVKVTQSSRYLVKRTGEKVFLECVQDMDHENMFWYRQDPGLGLRLIYFSYDVKMKEKGDIPEGYSVSREKKERFSLILESASTNQTSMYLCASSLYGTVSYEQYFGPGTRLTVT.

The rearrangement uses TRBV6-6 and TRBJ1-1; D is ambiguous. Trimming shortened V by 2 bases and J by 0 bases, and 7 bases separated the two germline ends. Per the germline V gene, CDR1 is MNHNY and CDR2 is SVGAGI (reference sequence). This CDR3 comprises 14 residues. The CDR3 reads CASSYEGLNTEAFF. In DNA form, the CDR3 reads TGTGCCAGCAGTTACGAGGGTCTGAACACTGAAGCTTTCTTT.

The genes are TRBV7-2 and TRBJ1-2; TRBD1 agrees at 8 bases. Germline V gene lookup returns CDR1 SGHTA and CDR2 FQGNSA. This CDR3 has 16 amino acids. V gave up 4 bases and J gave up 3 bases; unmatched junction bases: 10. The CDR3 DNA follows: TGTGCCAGCAGCTCAGACAGGGGAGGTCGGGACTATGGCTACACCTTC. This sequence encodes CASSSDRGGRDYGYTF.

V and J are TRBV27 and TRBJ2-3; no firm D call. This CDR3 has 14 residues. Germline V gives CDR1 MNHEY, CDR2 SMNVEV (reference sequence). V shed 3 bases and J shed 3 bases, with 10 bases lying between them. Here the CDR3 DNA reads TGTGCCAGCAGTTTTTCCAGTAAGACAGATACGCAGTATTTT. Its protein product is CASSFSSKTDTQYF.

V and J are TRBV6-5 and TRBJ1-5; tentative D call: TRBD1 (6 bases). V was trimmed by 6 bases and J by 6 bases, leaving 12 bases between them. This CDR3 comprises 13 residues. Germline V gene data show CDR1 as MNHEY and CDR2 as SVGAGI. CDR3 DNA: TGTGCCAGCAGGAAGGGGGGTGGTCAGCCCCAGCATTTT. Translation gives CASRKGGGQPQHF.

This clonotype was seen only a few times. The V call is TRBV10-1, the J call TRBJ2-3; the D is unclear. Germline CDR1 WNHNN, CDR2 SYGVQD (reference sequence). V lost 3 bases and J lost 0, with 10 bases in between. This CDR3 comprises 15 residues. CDR3 nucleotide sequence: TGCGCCAGCAGTGAACACCGAATTAGCACAGATACGCAGTATTTT. Amino acids: CASSEHRISTDTQYF.

V and J are TRBV20-1 and TRBJ1-2; possible D gene TRBD1, 6 bases. Trimming removed 5 bases from V and 4 bases from J, with 11 bases in between. The CDR3 has 12 residues. Germline loops: CDR1 DFQATT, CDR2 SNEGSKA (reference sequence). The CDR3 loop reads CSAPQGTYGYTF. The CDR3 nucleotides are TGCAGTGCTCCACAGGGAACCTATGGCTACACCTTC.

This chain joins TRBV6-1 and TRBJ1-2, with D tentatively TRBD1 (5 bases). The CDR3 runs to 14 residues. V lost 7 bases, J lost 13 bases, and 25 bases lay in between. In germline, CDR1 is MNHNS, CDR2 SASEGT. CDR3 nucleotides: TGTGCCAGCAATCCAACCGTTTTGACAGCTGGGGCCACCTTC. It specifies CASNPTVLTAGATF.

The genes are TRBV6-2 or TRBV6-3 and TRBJ1-1; TRBD1 matches 8 bases. Germline assignment: CDR1 MNHEY and CDR2 SVGEGT. This CDR3 spans 17 amino acids. V lost 1 base to trimming and J lost 3 bases; unmatched junction nucleotides: 10. This CDR3 reads CASSYFGRGRRDTEAFF. CDR3 DNA sequence: TGTGCCAGCAGTTACTTTGGCAGGGGGCGCAGGGACACTGAAGCTTTCTTT.

The rearrangement links TRBV28 to TRBJ2-1; no clear D. This CDR3 has 13 residues. V was clipped by 4 bases and J by 6 bases, with 10 bases between them. The germline CDR1 and CDR2 sequences are MDHEN and SYDVKM. This CDR3 is CASSYDYPNEQFF. The CDR3 nucleotides read TGTGCCAGCAGTTATGATTACCCCAATGAGCAGTTCTTC.

CDR3 in amino acids: CASAGTPNYNEQYF. DNA of the CDR3: TGTGCCAGCGCCGGGACACCGAACTACAATGAGCAGTACTTC. The chain links TRBV12-3 or TRBV12-4 to TRBJ2-5, with a tentative D call TRBD1 (6 bases). CDR3 size: 14 residues. With 8 bases removed from V and 11 bases from J, the gap between germline ends came to 24 bases.

The rearrangement links TRBV20-1 to TRBJ1-2; D gene unclear. The CDR3 totals 12 residues. V was shortened by 6 bases and J by 6 bases, with 14 bases between the two germline ends. CDR1 and CDR2 from the germline V gene are DFQATT and SNEGSKA (reference sequence). CDR3 loop: CSAKSGSHGYTF. The CDR3 bases are TGCAGTGCAAAATCAGGAAGCCATGGCTACACCTTC.